The 10 T cell receptor beta chains listed next were all sequenced from one sample in a study of T-cell reconstitution after alpha-beta-depleted transplantation in children. TCRbeta library preparation incorporated unique molecular identifiers. A single record per CDR3 protein comes from TCRdb applying MiXCR to the PCR reads. The table has around 370,000 distinct CDR3 sequences, about 16% seen once; the top ten hold just over 40%. The source was PBMCs, mostly from graft donor cells, collected 360 days after TCRalphabeta/CD19-depleted stem cell transplant. These receptors were obtained from a male patient aged 2 to 9 who had a stem cell transplant for acute lymphoblastic leukemia, so the T cells may come from the graft donor.

This clonotype appeared a few times. V usage is TRBV20-1 and J usage is TRBJ2-7; 7 bases agree with TRBD1. Germline values: CDR1 DFQATT, CDR2 SNEGSKA (reference sequence). The V segment lost 0 bases and the J segment 3 bases; nucleotides outside the gene matches: 8. The CDR3 is 15 residues long. The CDR3 is CSARDTGQASYEQYF. CDR3 in DNA: TGCAGTGCTAGAGATACCGGACAGGCAAGCTACGAGCAGTACTTC.

The table lists this clonotype with a few counts. V gene TRBV4-1 combines with J gene TRBJ2-7, with D hard to call. Trimming cost V 0 bases and J 2 bases, with 5 bases left between them. CDR3 length: 13 amino acids. Germline V CDR1 and CDR2: MGHRA, YSYEKL. The CDR3 sequence: CASSQDCPYEQYF. CDR3 nucleotides: TGCGCCAGCAGCCAAGATTGCCCCTACGAGCAGTACTTC.

The chain links TRBV4-1 to TRBJ2-2; D gene unclear. Germline assignment: CDR1 MGHRA and CDR2 YSYEKL. The CDR3 sequence is 13 residues long. Trimming took 0 bases from V and 5 from J, leaving 4 bases between them. CDR3 sequence reads: CASSQEATGELFF. For the CDR3, the DNA is TGCGCCAGCAGCCAAGAGGCGACCGGGGAGCTGTTTTTT.

This clonotype showed up many times. The chain uses TRBV9 and TRBJ1-1; D unclear. V was shortened by 2 bases and J by 0 bases, with 8 bases between the two germline ends. The V gene's germline CDR1 is SGDLS and CDR2 YYNGEE. The CDR3 runs 14 residues. As DNA, the CDR3 is TGTGCCAGCAGCGTCGGAGTGATGAACACTGAAGCTTTCTTT. It is translated as CASSVGVMNTEAFF.

This chain connects TRBV5-1 to TRBJ2-3, with TRBD1 identical over 7 bases. The CDR3 has 13 residues. V gave up 6 bases and J gave up 3 bases; unmatched junction bases: 4. Germline V lookup: CDR1 SGHRS, CDR2 YFSETQ. The CDR3 DNA sequence: TGCGCCAGCACTCGGGACAGTACAGATACGCAGTATTTT. It is translated as CASTRDSTDTQYF.

This clonotype was found many times. This chain links TRBV7-8 with TRBJ2-5; D remains ambiguous. The CDR3 runs 15 residues. V lost 1 base to trimming and J lost 2 bases, with 11 bases between them. CDR1 and CDR2 (germline): SGHVS, FQNEAQ. The CDR3 region is CASSLEPTSQETQYF. In nucleotides, the CDR3 is TGTGCCAGCAGCTTAGAACCAACCAGTCAAGAGACCCAGTACTTC. The complete variable domain, with remaining parts taken from reference TRBV7-8 and TRBJ2-5, reads GAGVSQSPRYKVAKRGQDVALRCDPISGHVSLFWYQQALGQGPEFLTYFQNEAQLDKSGLPSDRFFAERPEGSVSTLKIQRTQQEDSAVYLCASSLEPTSQETQYFGPGTRLLVL.

The CDR3 DNA is TGCGCCAGCAGGGACAACACAGATACGCAGTATTTT. Translation: CASRDNTDTQYF. This chain links TRBV5-1 with TRBJ2-3, with D tentatively TRBD1 (5 bases). The germline V gene has CDR1 SGHRS and CDR2 YFSETQ. V was clipped by 5 bases and J by 2 bases, with 6 bases between them. The CDR3 spans 12 residues.

This clonotype appeared once. In DNA, the CDR3 is TGCGCCAGCAGCTTGCCAGACAGGGGAGGCGGCTACACCTTC. It codes for CASSLPDRGGGYTF. This sequence joins TRBV5-1 and TRBJ1-2; 8 bases are shared with TRBD1. The V gene's germline CDR1 is SGHRS and CDR2 YFSETQ. This CDR3 region has 14 residues. V trimming: 1 base; J trimming: 8 bases; junction bases outside the gene matches: 7.

The chain has TRBV12-3 or TRBV12-4 and TRBJ2-7; 12 bases agree with TRBD1. The junction had 2 bases not matched to a gene; V was cut back by 0 bases and J by 2 bases. This CDR3 has 16 residues. The DNA of the CDR3 is TGTGCCAGCAGTTTAGCTGGGACAGGGGGCACCTACGAGCAGTACTTC. Translation: CASSLAGTGGTYEQYF.

The J gene is TRBJ2-1, the V gene TRBV4-1, with 7 bases identical to TRBD2. Losses at the gene ends were 4 bases for V and 4 bases for J; bases not matched to a gene: 7. This CDR3 is 15 amino acids long. From germline, CDR1 is MGHRA and CDR2 YSYEKL. The CDR3 sequence: CASSLGRAGYNEQFF. DNA of the CDR3: TGCGCCAGCAGCCTTGGGAGGGCCGGATACAATGAGCAGTTCTTC.